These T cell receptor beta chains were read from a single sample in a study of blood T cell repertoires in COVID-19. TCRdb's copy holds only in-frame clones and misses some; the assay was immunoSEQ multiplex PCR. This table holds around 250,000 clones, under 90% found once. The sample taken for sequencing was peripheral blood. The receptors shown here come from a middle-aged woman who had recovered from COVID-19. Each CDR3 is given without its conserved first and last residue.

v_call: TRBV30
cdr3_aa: AWSRDSDSYEQY

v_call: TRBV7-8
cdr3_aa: ASNPKTGDPSDTQY

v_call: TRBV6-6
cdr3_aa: ASSYPEQGGEAF

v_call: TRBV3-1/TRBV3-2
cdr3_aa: ASSQDKTSGSSFVYEQY

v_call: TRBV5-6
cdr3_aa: ASSLANRAVRGYT

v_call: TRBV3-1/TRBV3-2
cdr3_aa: ASSRHVTEAF

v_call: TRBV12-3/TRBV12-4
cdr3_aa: ASSFGQGTGYT

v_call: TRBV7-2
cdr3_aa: ASTLESTSTDTQY

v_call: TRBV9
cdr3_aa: ASSASSGSETQY

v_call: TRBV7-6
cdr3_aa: ASSLRIGDRGNEKLF

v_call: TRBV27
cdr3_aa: ASSSGGYEQY

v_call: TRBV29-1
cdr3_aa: SARQGGYEQY

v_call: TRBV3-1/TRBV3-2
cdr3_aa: ASSLGGTGSPGANVLT

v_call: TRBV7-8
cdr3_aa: ASSLAGGNSPLH

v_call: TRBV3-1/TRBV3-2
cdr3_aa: ASSQVPGGDETQY

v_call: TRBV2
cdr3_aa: ASSIGRGTEAF

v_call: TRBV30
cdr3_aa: AWLDYNTDTQY

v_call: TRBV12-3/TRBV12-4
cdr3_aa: ASSREPTYEQY

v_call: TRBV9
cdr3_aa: ASSVWGQSTDTQY

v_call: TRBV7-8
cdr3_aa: ASSLNQNYEQY

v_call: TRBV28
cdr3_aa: ASGQGFGYGYT

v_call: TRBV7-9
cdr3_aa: ASSFGQNYEQY

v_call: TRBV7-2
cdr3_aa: ASSFLAGGHNEQF

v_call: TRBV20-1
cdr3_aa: SASRWESYYNEQF

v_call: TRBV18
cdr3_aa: ASSPGQDYNEQF

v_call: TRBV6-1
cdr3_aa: ASSEEAAADNSPLH

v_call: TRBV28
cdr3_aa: ASRRSLGREYNEQF

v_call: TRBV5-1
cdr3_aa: ASKRQGAVNEQF

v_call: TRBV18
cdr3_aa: ASSPGTSGRSEDIQY

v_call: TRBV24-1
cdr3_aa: ATSDATGELF

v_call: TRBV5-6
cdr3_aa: ASSTLQGFQEETQY

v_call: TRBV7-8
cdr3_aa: ASSLGLAGVPQY

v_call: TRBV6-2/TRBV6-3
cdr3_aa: ASSYSSGTSGRSSYEQY

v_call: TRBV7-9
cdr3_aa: ASSEGLAKAGELF

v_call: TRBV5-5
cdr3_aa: ASSLAPTGELYEQY

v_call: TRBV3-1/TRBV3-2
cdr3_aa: ASSQGLAGVLTDTQY

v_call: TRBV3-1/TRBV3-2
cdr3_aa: ASSQTPGQQETQY

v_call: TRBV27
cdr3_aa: ASSSGDGTEAF

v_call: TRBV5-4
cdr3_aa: ASSQGTGLYNSPLH

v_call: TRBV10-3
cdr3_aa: AIRAAGSPLH

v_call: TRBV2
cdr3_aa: ASSQQGAGNTEAF

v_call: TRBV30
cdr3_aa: AWSVGGTYEQY

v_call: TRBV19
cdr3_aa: ASSPEPSGRAAAPDTQY

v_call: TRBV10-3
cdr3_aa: ATRDREHTGELF

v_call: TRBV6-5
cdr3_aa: ASHRTGAANEKLF

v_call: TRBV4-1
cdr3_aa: ASREQGLGEQF

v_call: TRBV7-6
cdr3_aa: ASSSIEGNEKLF

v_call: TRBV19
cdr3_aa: ARKNRGQGDTQY

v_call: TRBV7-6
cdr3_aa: AGTGGSGGELF

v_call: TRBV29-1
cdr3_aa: SVAHRLAGEGEQY

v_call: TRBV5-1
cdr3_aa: ASSLNRENSPLH